What follows describes a single TCR beta chain. The sample contains more than one DNA sequence encoding this CDR3. Germline assignment: CDR1 GTSNPN and CDR2 SVGIG (reference sequence). There are 13 residues in the CDR3. Trimming removed 0 bases at V and 0 bases at J, with 5 bases between. The sample originates from a study of shared clonotypes between healthy human individuals. The assay was immunoSEQ multiplex PCR, and TCRdb's table has in-frame clones only and misses some. The sample yields around 1 million clones, about three quarters seen once. Sequencing was done on a sample of memory CD4+ T cells sorted from blood. Stated subset: CD45RA-negative fraction. The TCR comes from a man younger than 30 in good health. This sequence joins TRBV30 and TRBJ1-2; no firm D call. CDR3 loop: CAWSVRANYGYTF. CDR3 DNA: TGTGCCTGGAGTGTACGGGCTAACTATGGCTACACCTTC.